Listed below are T cell receptor beta chains from one sample, sequenced in a study of breast tumors, draining lymph nodes, adjacent tissues. TCRdb processed the multiplex PCR reads anew with MiXCR; each CDR3 protein has one entry. Of about 140,000 distinct CDR3 sequences listed, 32% are singletons. Material for sequencing was axillary lymph node tissue. The receptors derive from a female donor with breast cancer. Some clones in this sample may be carry-over from other donors' samples. CDR3s include the opening cysteine and the closing phenylalanine or tryptophan. Fields, in order: V gene, clone size, D gene, J gene, CDR3 protein, CDR3 DNA. A D gene is named only where the DNA matches it firmly. Part of the rows lack a size; the others show once, few, many or a class for expanded clones.

V gene: TRBV20-1
clone size: many
D gene: TRBD1
J gene: TRBJ2-4
CDR3 protein: CSADRGSKNIQYF
CDR3 DNA: TGCAGTGCCGACAGGGGTTCCAAAAACATTCAGTACTTC

V gene: TRBV12-3/TRBV12-4
clone size: -
D gene: TRBD1
J gene: TRBJ1-1
CDR3 protein: CASSPRGSTEAFF
CDR3 DNA: TGTGCCAGCAGCCCCAGGGGGTCCACTGAAGCTTTCTTT

V gene: TRBV2
clone size: many
D gene: -
J gene: TRBJ1-2
CDR3 protein: CASSVDDDGTSLNYGYTF
CDR3 DNA: TGTGCCAGCAGTGTGGATGATGACGGGACAAGTCTTAACTATGGCTACACCTTC

V gene: TRBV2
clone size: many
D gene: -
J gene: TRBJ2-2
CDR3 protein: CASSEVRATGELFF
CDR3 DNA: TGTGCCAGCAGTGAAGTCAGGGCGACGGGGGAGCTGTTTTTT

V gene: TRBV20-1
clone size: few
D gene: TRBD1
J gene: TRBJ1-1
CDR3 protein: CSARTRQGSHTEAFF
CDR3 DNA: TGCAGTGCTAGAACCAGACAGGGTTCACACACTGAAGCTTTCTTT

V gene: TRBV7-9
clone size: many
D gene: -
J gene: TRBJ2-5
CDR3 protein: CASSHVGEEETQYF
CDR3 DNA: TGTGCCAGCAGCCATGTGGGGGAGGAGGAGACCCAGTACTTC

V gene: TRBV5-4
clone size: -
D gene: -
J gene: TRBJ1-2
CDR3 protein: CASSSAQAAGAHGYTF
CDR3 DNA: TGTGCCAGCAGCTCTGCACAGGCGGCCGGGGCGCATGGCTACACCTTC

V gene: TRBV2
clone size: -
D gene: TRBD2
J gene: TRBJ2-5
CDR3 protein: CASSRLAGGRGTETQYF
CDR3 DNA: TGTGCCAGCAGTCGACTAGCGGGGGGGCGTGGTACGGAGACCCAGTACTTC

V gene: TRBV27
clone size: many
D gene: -
J gene: TRBJ2-5
CDR3 protein: CASSLVVGETQYF
CDR3 DNA: TGTGCCAGCAGTTTAGTCGTCGGAGAGACCCAGTACTTC

V gene: TRBV20-1
clone size: few
D gene: TRBD1
J gene: TRBJ2-1
CDR3 protein: CSAHDRGKLNEQFF
CDR3 DNA: TGCAGTGCCCACGACAGGGGGAAATTAAATGAGCAGTTCTTC

V gene: TRBV6-1
clone size: many
D gene: -
J gene: TRBJ2-1
CDR3 protein: CASSTPGYEQFF
CDR3 DNA: TGTGCCAGCAGTACGCCAGGCTATGAGCAGTTCTTC

V gene: TRBV2
clone size: -
D gene: TRBD1
J gene: TRBJ2-3
CDR3 protein: CASSSYGDRGPYTQYF
CDR3 DNA: TGTGCCAGCAGTTCCTATGGGGACAGGGGGCCATATACGCAGTATTTT

V gene: TRBV20-1
clone size: many
D gene: -
J gene: TRBJ2-4
CDR3 protein: CSATAGGQGRGSIQYF
CDR3 DNA: TGCAGTGCTACTGCTGGGGGGCAGGGGAGGGGGAGCATTCAGTACTTC

V gene: TRBV3-1
clone size: many
D gene: -
J gene: TRBJ2-3
CDR3 protein: CASSQDPGGTDTQYF
CDR3 DNA: TGTGCCAGCAGCCAAGACCCTGGGGGCACAGATACGCAGTATTTT

V gene: TRBV6-2/TRBV6-3
clone size: many
D gene: -
J gene: TRBJ1-2
CDR3 protein: CASRTNRVYGYTF
CDR3 DNA: TGTGCCAGCAGAACCAACCGGGTCTATGGCTACACCTTC

V gene: TRBV20-1
clone size: many
D gene: TRBD1
J gene: TRBJ1-6
CDR3 protein: CSASVGGAYNSPLHF
CDR3 DNA: TGCAGTGCTTCAGTAGGGGGCGCGTATAATTCACCCCTCCACTTT

V gene: TRBV4-3
clone size: many
D gene: -
J gene: TRBJ2-5
CDR3 protein: CASSPPGGTQYF
CDR3 DNA: TGCGCCAGCAGCCCCCCCGGTGGGACCCAGTACTTC

V gene: TRBV20-1
clone size: once
D gene: -
J gene: TRBJ1-2
CDR3 protein: CSAKQGTRLTNHGYTF
CDR3 DNA: TGCAGTGCTAAGCAAGGTACCCGGTTGACTAACCATGGCTACACCTTC

V gene: TRBV4-2
clone size: many
D gene: TRBD2
J gene: TRBJ2-1
CDR3 protein: CASSRGLADEQFF
CDR3 DNA: TGTGCCAGCAGCCGGGGACTAGCCGATGAGCAGTTCTTC

V gene: TRBV7-7
clone size: many
D gene: -
J gene: TRBJ2-1
CDR3 protein: CASSLTTASNEQFF
CDR3 DNA: TGTGCTAGCAGCTTAACGACAGCTAGTAATGAGCAGTTCTTC

V gene: TRBV9
clone size: many
D gene: -
J gene: TRBJ2-5
CDR3 protein: CASSVEGGVAETQYF
CDR3 DNA: TGTGCCAGCAGCGTAGAAGGGGGGGTAGCAGAGACCCAGTACTTC

V gene: TRBV2
clone size: -
D gene: TRBD1
J gene: TRBJ1-6
CDR3 protein: CASSAQGQGDSPLHF
CDR3 DNA: TGTGCCAGCAGTGCCCAGGGACAGGGGGATTCACCCCTCCACTTT

V gene: TRBV7-3
clone size: -
D gene: -
J gene: TRBJ2-7
CDR3 protein: CASSPKDRLSGEQYF
CDR3 DNA: TGTGCCAGCAGCCCGAAAGACAGACTATCGGGGGAGCAGTACTTC

V gene: TRBV7-2
clone size: many
D gene: -
J gene: TRBJ1-2
CDR3 protein: CASSLVSGYYGYTF
CDR3 DNA: TGTGCCAGCAGCTTAGTATCGGGGTACTATGGCTACACCTTC

V gene: TRBV20-1
clone size: many
D gene: TRBD1
J gene: TRBJ2-1
CDR3 protein: CSAFHRDRGRLKQFF
CDR3 DNA: TGCAGTGCCTTCCACCGGGACAGGGGGCGCTTGAAACAGTTCTTC

V gene: TRBV4-2
clone size: -
D gene: TRBD1
J gene: TRBJ1-2
CDR3 protein: CASSSGGGYGYTF
CDR3 DNA: TGTGCCAGCAGCTCAGGGGGGGGATATGGCTACACCTTC

V gene: TRBV5-1
clone size: -
D gene: -
J gene: TRBJ1-1
CDR3 protein: CASSLAVVGGAAFF
CDR3 DNA: TGCGCCAGCAGCTTGGCCGTGGTTGGGGGGGCGGCTTTCTTT

V gene: TRBV27
clone size: many
D gene: -
J gene: TRBJ1-6
CDR3 protein: CASSLSPGSSYNSPLHF
CDR3 DNA: TGTGCCAGCAGTTTATCCCCCGGAAGCTCCTATAATTCACCCCTCCACTTT

V gene: TRBV2
clone size: many
D gene: TRBD2
J gene: TRBJ2-3
CDR3 protein: CASRRGLAGSTDTQYF
CDR3 DNA: TGTGCCAGCAGAAGAGGACTAGCGGGGAGCACAGATACGCAGTATTTT

V gene: TRBV11-1
clone size: -
D gene: TRBD1
J gene: TRBJ2-4
CDR3 protein: CASSLEGTALNIQYF
CDR3 DNA: TGTGCCAGCAGCTTAGAGGGGACAGCCTTAAACATTCAGTACTTC

V gene: TRBV4-2
clone size: once
D gene: -
J gene: TRBJ2-5
CDR3 protein: CASSQDRTTGTQYF
CDR3 DNA: TGTGCCAGCAGCCAAGATCGAACTACAGGGACCCAGTACTTC

V gene: TRBV5-1
clone size: -
D gene: TRBD1
J gene: TRBJ1-1
CDR3 protein: CASSLAGGQGAGTEAFF
CDR3 DNA: TGCGCCAGCAGCTTGGCGGGGGGACAGGGGGCTGGGACTGAAGCTTTCTTT

V gene: TRBV29-1
clone size: many
D gene: TRBD2
J gene: TRBJ2-7
CDR3 protein: CSVVLRGGYEQYF
CDR3 DNA: TGCAGCGTTGTGTTGCGGGGGGGCTACGAGCAGTACTTC

V gene: TRBV28
clone size: many
D gene: TRBD1
J gene: TRBJ1-5
CDR3 protein: CASSYPGTGNQPQHF
CDR3 DNA: TGTGCCAGCAGCTATCCCGGGACAGGTAATCAGCCCCAGCATTTT

V gene: TRBV15
clone size: many
D gene: TRBD1
J gene: TRBJ2-5
CDR3 protein: CATRGPGTGLQETQYF
CDR3 DNA: TGTGCCACCAGAGGACCCGGGACAGGCCTCCAAGAGACCCAGTACTTC

V gene: TRBV5-6
clone size: -
D gene: -
J gene: TRBJ2-1
CDR3 protein: CASSWDQAEQFF
CDR3 DNA: TGTGCCAGCAGCTGGGATCAGGCTGAGCAGTTCTTC

V gene: TRBV7-2
clone size: many
D gene: -
J gene: TRBJ1-6
CDR3 protein: CASSLAVSYNSPLHF
CDR3 DNA: TGTGCCAGCAGCCTCGCGGTTTCCTATAATTCACCCCTCCACTTT

V gene: TRBV7-2
clone size: -
D gene: TRBD2
J gene: TRBJ2-2
CDR3 protein: CASSLHSGGNTGELFF
CDR3 DNA: TGTGCCAGCAGCTTACATAGCGGGGGGAACACCGGGGAGCTGTTTTTT